This TCR beta chain is drawn from a study of blood T cell repertoires in COVID-19. TCRdb keeps only in-frame clones here, not all; method: immunoSEQ multiplex PCR. Seen here are roughly 180,000 clones, about 78% observed once, and the top ten hold 8.6%. CDR3 size: 16 residues. V gave up 2 bases and J gave up 7 bases; unmatched junction bases: 4. The germline V gene has CDR1 SGHKS and CDR2 YYEKEE (reference sequence). Sequenced material: peripheral blood. This clonotype was sampled from a woman aged 50 to 65 with active or convalescent COVID-19. V and J are TRBV5-5 and TRBJ2-3, with 16 bases that match TRBD2. Here the CDR3 reads CASSFGTSGGANTQYF. The CDR3 nucleotides are TGTGCCAGCAGCTTCGGGACTAGCGGGGGGGCGAATACGCAGTATTTT.